The 19 T cell receptor delta chains presented below share a single source sample, sequenced in a study of gamma-delta chains in newborns, infants, children. TCRdb re-called the reads via CATT. The data contain more than 9,000 delta-chain clones, roughly 9.5% of them singletons. Source material: blood. These receptors came from a child who was a newborn, infant or young child, either healthy, febrile or measles-vaccinated (not recorded which).

This clone was observed a few times. The chain carries TRDV2 and TRDJ1; 12 bases align to TRDD3. In germline, CDR1 is GEAIGNYY, CDR2 EKD. V shed 4 bases and J 4 bases; nucleotides not matched to a gene: 9. The CDR3 is made up of 16 amino acids. The chain's CDR3 is CACDSLLGDTDDKLIF. The CDR3 DNA reads TGTGCCTGTGATTCCTTACTGGGGGATACAGACGATAAACTCATCTTT.

Turning to this clone: This sequence may be a read error, since a much larger clone differs from it by one base. The V and J genes are TRDV2 and TRDJ3; 7 bases are shared with TRDD3. The germline CDR1 and CDR2 sequences are GEAIGNYY and EKD. The CDR3 is 20 amino acids. CDR3 in amino acids: CACDTVGGSLSSWDARQMFF. The CDR3 DNA reads TGTGCCTGTGACACCGTCGGGGGATCCCTAAGCTCCTGGGACGCCCGACAGATGTTTTTC.

The chain is built from TRDV2 and TRDJ1, with TRDD3 identical over 13 bases. Germline V lookup: CDR1 GEAIGNYY, CDR2 EKD. The CDR3 sequence is 16 residues long. V was pared by 3 bases and J by 3 bases, with 6 bases of the junction left unmatched. CDR3 in DNA: TGTGCCTGTGACCAGGTACTGGGGGATACGCCCGATAAACTCATCTTT. Residues: CACDQVLGDTPDKLIF.

Only a few counts were recorded for this clone. The rearrangement links TRDV2 to TRDJ1; D not resolved. The CDR3 is 14 amino acids. Per the germline V gene, CDR1 is GEAIGNYY and CDR2 is EKD. Trimming removed 1 base from V and 0 bases from J, with 8 bases in between. CDR3 DNA sequence: TGTGCCTGTGACACGGTGGAGTACACCGATAAACTCATCTTT. This sequence encodes CACDTVEYTDKLIF.

This clone is judged medium-sized. Other DNA sequences in this sample translate to the same CDR3. The V call is TRDV2, the J call TRDJ3; D not resolved. This CDR3 comprises 16 residues. The germline V and J ends were trimmed by 3 bases and 0 bases, with 8 bases remaining between them. Germline-derived CDR1 and CDR2 are GEAIGNYY and EKD. The CDR3 nucleotides are TGTGCCTGTGACCCCACTAGCTCCTGGGACACCCGACAGATGTTTTTC. This translates into CACDPTSSWDTRQMFF.

The chain combines TRDV2 with TRDJ1, with 9 bases that match TRDD3. V lost 1 base and J lost 4; bases outside the gene matches: 6. This CDR3 is 15 amino acids long. Germline V CDR1 and CDR2: GEAIGNYY, EKD. The CDR3 loop reads CACDTLGDLDDKLIF. CDR3 bases: TGTGCCTGTGACACGCTGGGGGATTTGGACGATAAACTCATCTTT.

The rearrangement links TRDV1 to TRDJ1; 9 bases match TRDD3. Germline assignment: CDR1 TSWWSYY and CDR2 QGS. This CDR3 is 17 amino acids long. Germline trimming cut 6 bases from V and 0 bases from J; bases unmatched to any gene: 11. The CDR3, as DNA: TGTGCTCTTGGAACATTACTGGGGGACCCGTACACCGATAAACTCATCTTT. Translated: CALGTLLGDPYTDKLIF.

The chain links TRDV2 to TRDJ3; 8 bases align to TRDD3. Germline loops: CDR1 GEAIGNYY, CDR2 EKD. Trimming cost V 0 bases and J 0 bases; bases outside gene matches: 12. The CDR3 contains 21 residues. The CDR3 sequence: CACDTATGGYVSSWDTRQMFF. The CDR3 nucleotides are TGTGCCTGTGACACCGCTACTGGGGGTTACGTGAGCTCCTGGGACACCCGACAGATGTTTTTC.

This clone is medium-sized within its sample. CDR3 region: CACDTVGGGLNTDKLIF. CDR3 DNA: TGTGCCTGTGACACCGTGGGAGGGGGGCTTAACACCGATAAACTCATCTTT. This rearrangement joins TRDV2 to TRDJ1, with TRDD3 as a possible D gene (5 bases). CDR1 is GEAIGNYY, CDR2 EKD, per germline. This CDR3 contains 17 residues. V lost 0 bases to trimming and J lost 0 bases, with 16 bases between them.

In its sample, this clone was seen a few times. The sample contains more than one DNA sequence encoding this CDR3. J is TRDJ1 and V is TRDV2; TRDD3 aligns across 10 bases. V trimming: 0 bases; J trimming: 2 bases; junction bases outside the gene matches: 11. The CDR3 is 18 residues long. CDR1 is GEAIGNYY, CDR2 EKD, per germline. The CDR3 DNA follows: TGTGCCTGTGACACCCTACGTCGGGGGGATACGTATACCGATAAACTCATCTTT. This gives the protein CACDTLRRGDTYTDKLIF.

A remark on this clone: This likely reflects a read error, since a far larger clone is one base away. Other DNA sequences from this sample encode an identical CDR3 as well. The rearrangement links TRDV2 to TRDJ1, with TRDD3 matching over 7 bases. Germline CDR1 and CDR2: GEAIGNYY and EKD. CDR3 size: 14 residues. This CDR3 reads CACDPLRIRDKLIF. CDR3 coding DNA: TGTGCATGTGACCCACTTCGGATACGGGATAAACTCATCTTT.

This clone counts as medium-sized (0.01 to 0.1%). The genes are TRDV2 and TRDJ1, with 10 bases matching TRDD3. CDR3 length: 19 amino acids. Trimming at V came to 0 bases and at J to 0 bases, leaving 12 bases not matched to a gene. Per the germline V gene, CDR1 is GEAIGNYY and CDR2 is EKD. CDR3 in DNA: TGTGCCTGTGACACCGTTAATACTGGGGGATTCTTGTACACCGATAAACTCATCTTT. This encodes CACDTVNTGGFLYTDKLIF.

This clone has only a few counts. The CDR3 here is CALGEPSAISSCLYWGICNADKLIF. As DNA, the CDR3 is TGTGCTCTTGGGGAACCCTCGGCGATCTCTTCCTGTTTGTACTGGGGGATATGTAACGCCGATAAACTCATCTTT. The gene calls are TRDV1 and TRDJ1; TRDD3 agrees at 11 bases. The CDR3 extends over 25 amino acids. Unmatched junction bases numbered 31, after V lost 1 base and J lost 3 bases. Per germline, CDR1 TSWWSYY and CDR2 QGS.

This clone was picked up a small number of times. The chain is built from TRDV2 and TRDJ1; tentatively, D is TRDD3 (5 bases). The CDR3 loop spans 15 amino acids. Germline loops: CDR1 GEAIGNYY, CDR2 EKD. Trimming removed 3 bases at V and 0 bases at J, with 13 bases between. CDR3 sequence reads: CACDFAGVHTDKLIF. The CDR3 region has the DNA TGTGCCTGTGACTTTGCGGGGGTTCACACCGATAAACTCATCTTT.

In this sample, this clone is medium-sized. The CDR3 nucleotides read TGTGCCTGTGACACGTTGGGGATATCCCCCGATAAACTCATCTTT. Amino acid sequence: CACDTLGISPDKLIF. The chain is built from TRDV2 and TRDJ1, with TRDD3 identical over 7 bases. This CDR3 contains 15 residues. V lost 1 base to trimming and J lost 3 bases; unmatched junction nucleotides: 7. From germline, CDR1 is GEAIGNYY and CDR2 EKD.

By its share, this clone is medium-sized. Other nucleotide sequences from this sample produce the same CDR3. The chain couples TRDV2 to TRDJ3; 12 nucleotides agree with TRDD3. The CDR3 spans 19 residues. Germline values: CDR1 GEAIGNYY, CDR2 EKD. V was pared by 3 bases and J by 3 bases, with 8 bases of the junction left unmatched. The CDR3 bases are TGTGCCTGTGACTCCGTACTGGGGGATACTAGCTGGGACACCCGACAGATGTTTTTC. Translation gives CACDSVLGDTSWDTRQMFF.

The rearrangement links TRDV2 to TRDJ3; D remains ambiguous. V was pared by 0 bases and J by 0 bases, with 14 bases between. The CDR3 is made up of 19 amino acids. CDR1 is GEAIGNYY and CDR2 is EKD in the germline V gene. The CDR3 sequence: CACDTGSYISSWDTRQMFF. In nucleotides, the CDR3 is TGTGCCTGTGACACCGGGTCGTATATAAGCTCCTGGGACACCCGACAGATGTTTTTC.

This clone was counted between two and nine times. The chain carries TRDV2 and TRDJ1; TRDD3 matches 7 bases. Germline V CDR1 and CDR2: GEAIGNYY, EKD. This CDR3 comprises 16 residues. V was pared by 0 bases and J by 0 bases, with 6 bases of the junction left unmatched. CDR3 DNA: TGTGCCTGTGACACCGTTGCTGGGGGTGACACCGATAAACTCATCTTT. It encodes CACDTVAGGDTDKLIF.

By sample fraction, this clone is medium-sized. V usage is TRDV2 and J usage is TRDJ3, with 11 bases identical to TRDD3. The V segment lost 1 base and the J segment 4 bases; nucleotides outside the gene matches: 8. The CDR3 sequence is 19 residues long. Germline V gives CDR1 GEAIGNYY, CDR2 EKD. CDR3 DNA: TGTGCCTGTGACACATTACTGGGGGATAGATCGTGGGACACCCGACAGATGTTTTTC. Protein product: CACDTLLGDRSWDTRQMFF.